The 28 T cell receptor beta chains below were found in one sample sequenced in a study of shared clonotypes between healthy human individuals. The repertoire was sequenced with immunoSEQ multiplex PCR; TCRdb's copy has only in-frame clones and lacks some. Here the sample spans some 2.1 million clones, approximately 92% being singletons. As defined, naive CD8 cells were CD45RO-negative and positively selected for CCR7, with terminally differentiated effector memory CD45RA+ cells excluded. The sequencing input was naive CD8+ T cells from PBMCs. These receptors came from a man in his late teens or twenties in good health. Some clones in this sample may be carry-over from other donors' samples.

V gene TRBV27 combines with J gene TRBJ1-1; D is uncertain. The CDR3 extends over 16 amino acids. Germline CDR1 is MNHEY and CDR2 is SMNVEV (reference sequence). V dropped 8 bases and J dropped 5 bases, with 24 bases sitting between them. This CDR3 reads CASGPSLGILLTEAFF. The DNA for the CDR3 is TGTGCCAGCGGACCTTCCCTGGGTATCTTACTAACTGAAGCTTTCTTT.

The gene calls are TRBV4-1 and TRBJ2-2, with 13 bases fitting TRBD2. Germline assignment: CDR1 MGHRA and CDR2 YSYEKL. The CDR3 has 18 amino acids. V lost 5 bases, J lost 6 bases, and 12 bases stayed unmatched. The CDR3 loop is CASSGFTSGRARAGELFF. The CDR3 nucleotides read TGCGCCAGCAGCGGTTTTACTAGCGGGAGGGCCCGGGCCGGGGAGCTGTTTTTT.

The chain couples TRBV7-8 to TRBJ2-1, with D unclear. This CDR3 comprises 14 residues. V lost 3 bases to trimming and J lost 6 bases, with 12 bases between them. The germline CDR1 and CDR2 sequences are SGHVS and FQNEAQ. The CDR3 reads CASSLTRTLNEQFF. The DNA for the CDR3 is TGTGCCAGCAGCTTGACACGAACTCTCAATGAGCAGTTCTTC.

Worth noting for this clone: The sample has other DNA sequences that encode this CDR3 too. The rearrangement links TRBV5-1 to TRBJ1-2; D remains unclear. The V end was cut by 0 bases, the J end by 4 bases, with 7 bases between. The length of the CDR3 is 13 residues. Germline V gives CDR1 SGHRS, CDR2 YFSETQ. CDR3 in DNA: TGCGCCAGCAGCTTGGGCCAGATCTATGGCTACACCTTC. Its translation: CASSLGQIYGYTF.

This clone was seen a handful of times. The chain uses TRBV2 and TRBJ1-1, with 7 nucleotides matching TRBD1. CDR3 length equals 13 residues. From germline, CDR1 is SNHLY and CDR2 FYNNEI. J gave up 8 bases and V 6 bases, and 9 bases lay outside the gene matches. The CDR3 DNA follows: TGTGCCAGCAGCGACAGGGAAAATATGGAAGCTTTCTTT. Translating gives CASSDRENMEAFF.

The rearrangement uses TRBV30 and TRBJ1-4; D gene uncertain. Trimming removed 0 bases from V and 8 bases from J, with 7 bases in between. The CDR3 is 12 residues long. From germline, CDR1 is GTSNPN and CDR2 SVGIG (reference sequence). CDR3 coding DNA: TGTGCCTGGAGTGTACCCTTCGAAAAACTGTTTTTT. It yields the protein CAWSVPFEKLFF.

The rearrangement joins TRBV19 to TRBJ1-1; D gene ambiguous. V shed 1 base and J shed 2 bases, with 8 bases lying between them. The V gene's germline CDR1 is LNHDA and CDR2 SQIVND (reference sequence). The CDR3 contains 14 residues. For the CDR3, the DNA is TGTGCCAGTAGTATAGTTCTCGGTAACACTGAAGCTTTCTTT. Translated, it gives CASSIVLGNTEAFF.

The table lists this clone with a count of one. J is TRBJ2-3 and V is TRBV7-2; TRBD2 matches at 7 bases. Germline V gene data show CDR1 as SGHTA and CDR2 as FQGNSA. This CDR3 contains 16 residues. V shed 0 bases and J 0 bases; nucleotides not matched to a gene: 3. CDR3: CASSLASGASTDTQYF. CDR3 bases: TGTGCCAGCAGCTTAGCGAGCGGGGCTAGCACAGATACGCAGTATTTT.

The V and J genes are TRBV27 and TRBJ1-1; D unclear. V was cut by 6 bases and J by 5 bases, with 13 bases left in between. This CDR3 is built from 13 residues. In germline, CDR1 is MNHEY, CDR2 SMNVEV (reference sequence). The chain's CDR3 is CASSISGGTEAFF. The CDR3 coding sequence is TGTGCCAGCAGCATCAGTGGAGGGACTGAAGCTTTCTTT.

Turning to this clone: Other DNA sequences in the same sample also yield this CDR3. The CDR3 reads CASSLVAGLGEQYF. For the CDR3, the DNA is TGTGCCAGCAGCTTGGTGGCAGGATTAGGGGAGCAGTACTTC. The V and J genes are TRBV5-4 and TRBJ2-7; D remains unclear. Germline V gene data show CDR1 as SGHNT and CDR2 as YYREEE (reference sequence). The CDR3 has 14 amino acids. Trimming cost V 0 bases and J 7 bases, with 14 bases left between them.

The chain combines TRBV9 with TRBJ2-2; D is ambiguous. The V end was cut by 6 bases, the J end by 5 bases, with 17 bases between. Germline CDR1 is SGDLS and CDR2 is YYNGEE. The CDR3 length is 15 residues. This CDR3 reads CASNPQPVFTGELFF. The CDR3 DNA reads TGTGCCAGCAACCCACAACCAGTATTTACCGGGGAGCTGTTTTTT.

The rearrangement joins TRBV4-2 to TRBJ1-4; no firm D call. Between the trimmed V and J ends, which lost 3 bases and 7 bases, there was a span of 12 bases. The germline CDR1 and CDR2 sequences are LGHNA and YNFKEQ. The CDR3 sequence is 14 residues long. CDR3 residues: CASSHVGLGEKLFF. The CDR3 coding sequence is TGTGCCAGCAGCCATGTCGGGTTGGGTGAAAAACTGTTTTTT.

The CDR3 spells CASSLRGVQPQHF. CDR3 DNA: TGTGCCAGCAGTTTACGCGGGGTTCAGCCCCAGCATTTT. The V call is TRBV27, the J call TRBJ1-5, with D unresolved. The germline V and J ends were trimmed by 2 bases and 6 bases, with 8 bases remaining between them. The CDR3 has 13 amino acids. In germline, CDR1 is MNHEY, CDR2 SMNVEV (reference sequence).

The J gene is TRBJ2-1, the V gene TRBV4-3; D perhaps matches TRBD2 (6 bases). The V and J ends lost 4 bases and 4 bases respectively, with 14 bases between them. CDR1 LGHNA and CDR2 YSLEER come from the germline V gene. The CDR3 is 15 amino acids. CDR3 sequence (DNA): TGCGCCAGCAGCCTCAGGAGGGCGTTGTACAATGAGCAGTTCTTC. Its translation: CASSLRRALYNEQFF.

CDR3 nucleotide sequence: TGTGCCAGCAGTCCCTCATGGGTACTAGCGGGAGCGGGCGAGACCCAGTACTTC. Residues: CASSPSWVLAGAGETQYF. The V call is TRBV27, the J call TRBJ2-5, with 11 bases lining up with TRBD2. This CDR3 is 18 amino acids long. Germline assignment: CDR1 MNHEY and CDR2 SMNVEV (reference sequence). V lost 5 bases, J lost 5 bases, and 16 bases stayed unmatched.

The chain recombines TRBV11-3 with TRBJ1-1; possibly TRBD1 for D (5 bases). V was cut by 0 bases and J by 5 bases, with 13 bases left in between. CDR3 length: 15 residues. CDR1 is SGHNT and CDR2 is YENEEA in the germline V gene. CDR3 DNA: TGTGCCAGCAGCTTAGATTCGGGGGTTTGGACTGAAGCTTTCTTT. Protein product: CASSLDSGVWTEAFF.

V is TRBV15 and J is TRBJ1-4; 8 bases are shared with TRBD1. CDR1 and CDR2 (germline): LNHNV, YYDKDF (reference sequence). V lost 2 bases to trimming and J lost 4 bases; unmatched junction nucleotides: 3. The CDR3 runs to 15 residues. The CDR3 here is CATSRQGALNEKLFF. Written as DNA, the CDR3 is TGTGCCACCAGCAGACAGGGGGCACTTAATGAAAAACTGTTTTTT.

This clone was seen just once. The V gene is TRBV7-8, the J gene TRBJ2-7, with TRBD2 as a possible D gene (6 bases). CDR1 is SGHVS and CDR2 is FQNEAQ in the germline V gene. The CDR3 extends over 15 amino acids. The ends were cut back, 6 bases at V and 2 bases at J, with 17 bases in the middle. DNA of the CDR3: TGTGCCAGCAGTCACGCACGGTGGGGGGCCTACGAGCAGTACTTC. As protein: CASSHARWGAYEQYF.

The chain recombines TRBV13 with TRBJ2-7, with TRBD1 identical over 8 bases. Germline V lookup: CDR1 PRHDT, CDR2 FYEKMQ (reference sequence). This CDR3 has 15 amino acids. V lost 5 bases and J lost 1; bases outside the gene matches: 7. The CDR3 DNA reads TGTGCCAGCAGCGAGGGACAGGCCATTTCCTACGAGCAGTACTTC. Encoded protein: CASSEGQAISYEQYF.

This chain connects TRBV9 to TRBJ2-5; D call uncertain. The CDR3 consists of 13 residues. Germline V gene lookup returns CDR1 SGDLS and CDR2 YYNGEE. Between the trimmed V and J ends, which lost 4 bases and 5 bases, there was a span of 12 bases. DNA for the CDR3: TGTGCCAGCAGCTTAGTAGGGTGGGAGACCCAGTACTTC. It specifies CASSLVGWETQYF.

The gene calls are TRBV5-1 and TRBJ1-1; 7 bases map to TRBD1. The length of the CDR3 is 15 residues. Germline V gene data show CDR1 as SGHRS and CDR2 as YFSETQ. Trimming cost V 4 bases and J 2 bases; bases outside gene matches: 8. The CDR3 is CASSPQDRFNTEAFF. CDR3 in DNA: TGCGCCAGCAGCCCGCAGGACAGGTTTAACACTGAAGCTTTCTTT.

The gene calls are TRBV7-9 and TRBJ2-7; D perhaps matches TRBD1 (6 bases). The germline V gene has CDR1 SEHNR and CDR2 FQNEAQ (reference sequence). The ends were cut back, 5 bases at V and 1 base at J, with 12 bases in the middle. This CDR3 has 14 amino acids. The CDR3 DNA reads as TGTGCCAGCAGCCAAACAGGGAAATCCTACGAGCAGTACTTC. Translation: CASSQTGKSYEQYF. The full variable domain, with the rest looked up from reference TRBV7-9 and TRBJ2-7, is DTGVSQNPRHKITKRGQNVTFRCDPISEHNRLYWYRQTLGQGPEFLTYFQNEAQLEKSRLLSDRFSAERPKGSFSTLEIQRTEQGDSAMYLCASSQTGKSYEQYFGPGTRLTVT.

The chain recombines TRBV28 with TRBJ2-5, with D perhaps matching TRBD1 or TRBD2 (5 bases each). The CDR3 totals 14 residues. Germline-derived CDR1 and CDR2 are MDHEN and SYDVKM. Trimming pared 3 bases from V and 3 bases from J, leaving 11 bases between. The CDR3, as DNA: TGTGCCAGCAGTTTGAGGGCAGGGAAAGAGACCCAGTACTTC. Protein sequence: CASSLRAGKETQYF.

This clone was counted a few times. The identical CDR3 is also encoded by other nucleotide sequences in the sample. The rearrangement joins TRBV30 to TRBJ1-2; D call uncertain. The CDR3 has 11 amino acids. Per the germline V gene, CDR1 is GTSNPN and CDR2 is SVGIG (reference sequence). Trimming removed 0 bases from V and 7 bases from J, with 6 bases in between. The CDR3 coding sequence is TGTGCCTGGAGTGTTGGTGGTGGCTACACCTTC. Protein product: CAWSVGGGYTF.

A single count supports this clone. V is TRBV11-2 and J is TRBJ1-4, with D hard to call. Trimming shortened V by 5 bases and J by 4 bases, and 14 bases separated the two germline ends. CDR1 is SGHAT and CDR2 is FQNNGV in the germline V gene. The length of the CDR3 is 15 residues. CDR3 bases: TGTGCCAGCAGCCCCGGGGTGGGGTTTAATGAAAAACTGTTTTTT. Its translation is CASSPGVGFNEKLFF.

The V call is TRBV18, the J call TRBJ1-3; 10 bases are a match to TRBD1. After removal of 3 bases from V and 1 base from J, the junction contained 6 bases not matched to a gene. Looked up from germline, CDR1 is KGHSH and CDR2 is LQKENI. CDR3 length: 17 residues. CDR3 amino acids: CASSPSDRGLSGNTIYF. The CDR3 nucleotides are TGTGCCAGCTCACCGTCAGACAGGGGGCTATCTGGAAACACCATATATTTT.

A note on this clone: Other DNA sequences from this sample encode an identical CDR3 as well. The CDR3 DNA reads TGTGCCAGCTCACCAAGCGGGGGCCCTTCCTACGAGCAGTACTTC. Translated, it gives CASSPSGGPSYEQYF. J is TRBJ2-7 and V is TRBV18; 8 bases line up with TRBD2. The V and J ends lost 2 bases and 1 base, in that order; junction bases with no gene match: 4. CDR1 is KGHSH, CDR2 LQKENI, per germline. The CDR3 runs to 15 residues. Drawing the rest from reference TRBV18 and TRBJ2-7, the complete variable domain is NAGVMQNPRHLVRRRGQEARLRCSPMKGHSHVYWYRQLPEEGLKFMVYLQKENIIDESGMPKERFSAEFPKEGPSILRIQQVVRGDSAAYFCASSPSGGPSYEQYFGPGTRLTVT.

A word on this clone: Other DNA sequences within the sample encode an identical CDR3. V gene TRBV11-2 combines with J gene TRBJ2-2; D call uncertain. Looked up from germline, CDR1 is SGHAT and CDR2 is FQNNGV. V was cut by 5 bases and J by 4 bases, with 5 bases left in between. The CDR3 length is 12 residues. CDR3 region: CASSLGTGELFF. DNA of the CDR3: TGTGCCAGCAGCCTTGGCACCGGGGAGCTGTTTTTT.